This entry features one T cell receptor (beta chain) sequence. Its antigen is as yet unknown. The V gene lost 5 bases and the J gene lost 9 bases, with 23 bases spanning the gap. CDR3 length: 15 amino acids. Germline V gene data show CDR1 as LNHDA and CDR2 as SQIVND (reference sequence). This sample was included in a study of shared clonotypes between healthy human individuals. Study results and limitations: Few donors restricted represented genetic and exposure-history diversity. Naive subsets usually exceeded memory subsets in estimated richness. Clonotypes shared by all four donors outscored non-shared clonotypes in generation probability.

Sorted subsets were amplified in replicate PCRs using 200 to 250 ng DNA, around 30,000 T cell genomes. Produced via immunoSEQ multiplex PCR; TCRdb's table is partial and in-frame only. In the table there are 950,000 to 1,100,000 clones, around three quarters of which are singletons. Sample: memory CD4+ T cells from PBMCs. Documented subset: CD45RA-negative fraction. This sequence joins TRBV19 and TRBJ2-7, with D perhaps TRBD2 (6 bases). The sequence came from a man in his late teens or twenties in good health. Some clones in this sample may be carry-over from other donors' samples. The CDR3 protein is CASSVGSGLPTRQYF. Written as DNA, the CDR3 is TGTGCCAGTAGTGTGGGAAGCGGGTTGCCTACGAGGCAGTACTTC.